This entry lists 22 T cell receptor beta chains sequenced from one sample in a study of molecular identifiers for immune sequencing clone quantification. One entry per CDR3 protein, called by TCRdb with MiXCR from the PCR reads. This table holds 45,000 to 55,000 distinct CDR3 sequences, around 33% found once. Sequenced material: naive CD8+ T cells from blood, with Jurkat cell RNA spiked in. Specified subset: FACS-sorted CD8+CD4-CCR7+CD45RA+ naive T cells. Every receptor here comes from a human donor in good health. Some libraries in this study had Jurkat cell RNA spiked in.

The chain recombines TRBV14 with TRBJ2-2; D is undetermined. The CDR3 consists of 13 residues. The germline CDR1 and CDR2 sequences are SGHDN and FVKESK. Trimming removed 3 bases from V and 0 bases from J, with 2 bases in between. CDR3 coding DNA: TGTGCCAGCAGCCAGACGAACACCGGGGAGCTGTTTTTT. Translated: CASSQTNTGELFF.

This clonotype occurred a few times. The rearrangement links TRBV7-9 to TRBJ2-3; tentatively, D is TRBD2 (5 bases). The V gene's germline CDR1 is SEHNR and CDR2 FQNEAQ (reference sequence). The CDR3 has 16 residues. V shed 2 bases and J shed 3 bases, with 15 bases lying between them. DNA for the CDR3: TGTGCCAGCAGCTTACGGGTGGGCCGCGGGACAGATACGCAGTATTTT. Translating gives CASSLRVGRGTDTQYF. Variable domain in full (rest from reference TRBV7-9 and TRBJ2-3): DTGVSQNPRHKITKRGQNVTFRCDPISEHNRLYWYRQTLGQGPEFLTYFQNEAQLEKSRLLSDRFSAERPKGSFSTLEIQRTEQGDSAMYLCASSLRVGRGTDTQYFGPGTRLTVL.

This clonotype was counted at least ten times. The chain is built from TRBV28 and TRBJ2-5; unclear D gene. The CDR3 extends over 13 amino acids. Germline V gene sequence: CDR1 MDHEN, CDR2 SYDVKM. Trimming removed 6 bases at V and 0 bases at J, with 8 bases between. In DNA, the CDR3 is TGTGCCAGCAGACACACCGACCAAGAGACCCAGTACTTC. Amino acid sequence: CASRHTDQETQYF.

CDR3 sequence reads: CASSQEFAGDTQYF. The CDR3 DNA reads TGTGCCAGCAGCCAAGAGTTTGCGGGGGATACGCAGTATTTT. The chain joins TRBV4-2 to TRBJ2-3; the D gene is possibly TRBD2 (6 bases). The CDR3 extends over 14 amino acids. V was shortened by 0 bases and J by 6 bases, with 10 bases between the two germline ends. Germline CDR1 and CDR2: LGHNA and YNFKEQ.

In this sample, this clonotype turned up many times. V and J are TRBV29-1 and TRBJ2-3; D is perhaps TRBD1 or TRBD2 (6 bases each). The CDR3 is 16 residues long. Germline assignment: CDR1 SQVTM and CDR2 ANQGSEA. V lost 4 bases, J lost 4 bases, and 21 bases lay in between. CDR3 region: CSVVGVSTGGADTQYF. The CDR3 coding sequence is TGCAGCGTTGTGGGGGTCTCGACAGGCGGGGCAGATACGCAGTATTTT.

Remarks on this clonotype: Its ends do not fully match the called genes, so a read error is possible. The J gene is TRBJ2-3, the V gene TRBV20-1; possible D gene TRBD2, 5 bases. This CDR3 is 15 amino acids long. CDR1 and CDR2 from the germline V gene are DFQATT and SNEGSKA (reference sequence). For the CDR3, the DNA is TGCAGTGCCCCCTCCCGGGCACCTAGCACAGAAACGCAGTATTTT. Its protein is CSAPSRAPSTETQYF.

Points on this clonotype: This sequence may be a read error, since a much larger clone differs from it by one base. The CDR3 spells CARSLAAETYEQYF. The CDR3 DNA reads TGCGCCCGCAGCTTGGCAGCGGAAACCTACGAGCAGTACTTC. The chain combines TRBV5-1 with TRBJ2-7; D is perhaps TRBD2 (5 bases). The germline V gene encodes CDR1 SGHRS and CDR2 YFSETQ. The CDR3 extends over 14 amino acids.

CDR3 nucleotides: TGTGCCAGCAGCCAAGAGGTTAGCGGCACCTACGAGCAGTACTTC. Its protein is CASSQEVSGTYEQYF. This chain connects TRBV4-2 to TRBJ2-7, with D perhaps TRBD2 (6 bases). Looked up from germline, CDR1 is LGHNA and CDR2 is YNFKEQ. V lost 0 bases and J 2 bases, leaving 11 bases between the germline ends. CDR3 length: 15 residues.

At least ten counts were recorded for this clonotype. The chain combines TRBV13 with TRBJ2-3; 12 positions agree with TRBD2. This CDR3 is 15 amino acids long. Germline V gives CDR1 PRHDT, CDR2 FYEKMQ (reference sequence). Trimming took 7 bases from V and 6 from J; bases not matched to a gene: 8. The CDR3 DNA sequence: TGTGCCAGCACCCCGACTAGCGGGAGAGCGGATACGCAGTATTTT. It codes for CASTPTSGRADTQYF.

With respect to this clonotype: This may come from a read error, since a much larger clone is one base off. The rearrangement joins TRBV6-5 to TRBJ1-4, with D hard to call. Germline V CDR1 and CDR2: MNHEY, SVGAGI. CDR3 length: 13 amino acids. Deletions cut 10 bases from V and 3 bases from J, with 12 bases between. The CDR3 protein is CAIFNKANEKLFF. The CDR3 DNA reads as TGTGCCATCTTCAACAAAGCTAATGAAAAACTGTTTTTT.

J is TRBJ2-3 and V is TRBV7-8; D remains unclear. In germline, CDR1 is SGHVS, CDR2 FQNEAQ. The CDR3 contains 12 residues. V lost 4 bases, J lost 2 bases, and 4 bases lay in between. The CDR3 DNA reads TGTGCCAGCAGCTATGTCACAGATACGCAGTATTTT. Translated, it gives CASSYVTDTQYF. Full variable domain (outside the CDR3, taken from reference TRBV7-8 and TRBJ2-3): GAGVSQSPRYKVAKRGQDVALRCDPISGHVSLFWYQQALGQGPEFLTYFQNEAQLDKSGLPSDRFFAERPEGSVSTLKIQRTQQEDSAVYLCASSYVTDTQYFGPGTRLTVL.

This chain connects TRBV29-1 to TRBJ2-1; possible D gene TRBD1, 6 bases. Germline CDR1 SQVTM, CDR2 ANQGSEA. This CDR3 spans 14 amino acids. Trimming left V 0 bases short and J 15 bases short, with 21 bases between. The CDR3 bases are TGCAGCGTTGAAGAAGTAAATTACAGGGAAAAGTTGTTCTTC. Translated, it gives CSVEEVNYREKLFF.

Note on this clonotype: A read error may be the cause here, since a much bigger clone is one base away. As the CDR3 is not closed by the conserved phenylalanine or tryptophan, this likely results from a read error. The CDR3 loop is CASSSRQGAEQYL. The CDR3 DNA follows: TGTGCCAGCAGCTCGCGACAGGGTGCCGAGCAGTACCTC. The J gene is TRBJ2-7, the V gene TRBV7-9, with TRBD1 matching over 7 bases. V dropped 4 bases and J dropped 6; count of bases not matched to a gene: 6. The germline V gene encodes CDR1 SEHNR and CDR2 FQNEAQ (reference sequence). The CDR3 loop spans 13 amino acids.

The sample holds a few counts of this clonotype. This chain joins TRBV10-2 and TRBJ2-3; 9 bases are a match to TRBD2. CDR1 is WSHSY and CDR2 is SAAADI in the germline V gene. This CDR3 region has 16 residues. V shed 4 bases, J shed 4 bases, and the junction held 9 bases outside the gene matches. The CDR3, as DNA: TGCGCCAGCAGTGGAGGGGTAGCGGGAGACCCAGATACGCAGTATTTT. Its protein product is CASSGGVAGDPDTQYF.

A remark on this clonotype: This may be a read error, as it is one base from a much larger clone. This chain uses TRBV20-1 with TRBJ2-7; the match to TRBD2 covers 7 bases. Germline lookup yields CDR1 DFQATT and CDR2 SNEGSKA (reference sequence). The CDR3 spans 13 residues. Germline trimming cut 6 bases from V and 2 bases from J; bases unmatched to any gene: 7. The CDR3 reads CSAPVAGAYEQYF. CDR3 nucleotide sequence: TGCAGTGCCCCGGTAGCGGGTGCCTACGAGCAGTACTTC.

Many counts were recorded for this clonotype. The chain recombines TRBV7-9 with TRBJ1-1; D gene unclear. CDR1 is SEHNR and CDR2 is FQNEAQ in the germline V gene (reference sequence). The germline V and J ends were trimmed by 4 bases and 1 base, with 7 bases remaining between them. This CDR3 spans 13 amino acids. The CDR3 bases are TGTGCCAGCAGCTCAGTCGAGAACACTGAAGCTTTCTTT. Amino acids: CASSSVENTEAFF.

The V gene is TRBV11-2, the J gene TRBJ2-1; D ambiguous. With 4 bases removed from V and 7 bases from J, the gap between germline ends came to 20 bases. The CDR3 contains 16 residues. Germline assignment: CDR1 SGHAT and CDR2 FQNNGV. The CDR3 nucleotides read TGTGCCAGCAGCTCTTCGGACGAAGTCCCCATGAATGAGCAGTTCTTC. Encoded protein: CASSSSDEVPMNEQFF.

Regarding this clonotype: A much larger clonotype is one base distant, so this may be a read error. Since the CDR3 does not end with the conserved phenylalanine or tryptophan, this likely comes from a read error. This rearrangement joins TRBV13 to TRBJ2-3; 9 bases map to TRBD1. The V and J ends lost 5 bases and 2 bases, in that order; junction bases with no gene match: 5. The CDR3 consists of 15 residues. From germline, CDR1 is PRHDT and CDR2 FYEKMQ (reference sequence). The CDR3 is CASSPGQGDTDTQYI. Here the CDR3 DNA reads TGTGCCAGCAGCCCGGGACAGGGAGACACAGATACGCAGTATATT.

This clonotype was observed a few times. This chain joins TRBV7-6 and TRBJ2-5; 11 nucleotides agree with TRBD2. The germline CDR1 and CDR2 sequences are SGHVS and FNYEAQ. Trimming took 1 base from V and 7 from J; bases not matched to a gene: 5. The CDR3 is 15 residues long. The CDR3 DNA reads TGTGCCAGCAGCTTAGAGGCTAGCGGGGGGTGGACCCAGTACTTC. Amino acids: CASSLEASGGWTQYF.

In this sample, this clonotype turned up a few times. At one of its ends the junction is not consistent with the germline gene, which may arise from a read error. J is TRBJ2-7 and V is TRBV18; 7 bases line up with TRBD1. Germline assignment: CDR1 KGHSH and CDR2 LQKENI. CDR3 length equals 14 residues. CDR3 protein: CASAPGQTTYEQYF. Here the CDR3 DNA reads TGTGCCAGCGCACCGGGACAGACCACCTACGAGCAGTACTTC.

To note about this clonotype: A read error is possible here, since a much larger clone lies one base away. The final CDR3 position lacks the conserved phenylalanine or tryptophan, pointing to a likely read error. The rearrangement joins TRBV28 to TRBJ2-5; 9 bases map to TRBD1. From germline, CDR1 is MDHEN and CDR2 SYDVKM. V dropped 8 bases and J dropped 1; count of bases not matched to a gene: 8. The CDR3 spans 15 residues. The DNA of the CDR3 is TGTGCCAGCGAGCCGGGACAGGGACTCCAAGAGACCCAGTACCTC. Translation: CASEPGQGLQETQYL.

Worth noting for this clonotype: This may be a read error: a much more frequent sequence differs by one nucleotide. It is unclear where the CDR3 begins or ends on the DNA, so no DNA is shown, and the CDR3 is as TCRdb lists it. The chain couples TRBV13 to TRBJ1-5; no DNA check was done on the table's D call, TRBD1. CDR1 is PRHDT and CDR2 is FYEKMQ in the germline V gene (reference sequence). The CDR3 length is 14 residues, termini included. CDR3 amino acids: CASSFGQGNGAQLF.